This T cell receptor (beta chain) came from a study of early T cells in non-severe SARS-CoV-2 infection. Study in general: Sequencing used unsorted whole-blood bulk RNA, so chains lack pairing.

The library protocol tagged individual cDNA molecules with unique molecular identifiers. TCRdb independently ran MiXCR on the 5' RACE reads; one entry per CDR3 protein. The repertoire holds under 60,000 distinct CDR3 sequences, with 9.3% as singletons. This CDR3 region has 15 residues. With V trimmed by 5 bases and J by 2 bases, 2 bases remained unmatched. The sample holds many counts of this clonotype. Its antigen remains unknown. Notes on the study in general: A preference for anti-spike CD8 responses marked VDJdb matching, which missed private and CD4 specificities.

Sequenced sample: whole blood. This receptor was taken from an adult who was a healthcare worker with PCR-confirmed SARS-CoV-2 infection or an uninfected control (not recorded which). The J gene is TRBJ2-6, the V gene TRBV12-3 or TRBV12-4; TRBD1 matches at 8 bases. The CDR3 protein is CASSGQGPGANVLTF. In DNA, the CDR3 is TGTGCCAGCAGTGGACAGGGCCCTGGGGCCAACGTCCTGACTTTC.